This is a list of T cell receptor beta chains from one sample in a study of T cell responses to AZD1222 COVID-19 vaccine. Generated by immunoSEQ multiplex PCR, the TCRdb table keeps only in-frame clones and is missing some. Of 87,000 or so clones listed, about 90% are singletons. Sequencing was performed on peripheral blood, taken on day 0 of AZD1222 vaccination. The receptor set was obtained from an adult in good health. CDR3s include the opening cysteine and the closing phenylalanine or tryptophan. The D gene is left open where the match is weak. Expanded clones get a size class; other rows say once, few or many, or leave the size out.

v_call	clone_size	d_call	j_call	cdr3_aa	cdr3_nt
TRBV29-1	-	-	TRBJ2-3	CSALIMTLSGTDTQYF	TGCAGCGCCCTAATAATGACACTCTCGGGCACAGATACGCAGTATTTT
TRBV7-3	once	-	TRBJ2-5	CASSSTGEGETQYF	TGTGCCAGCAGCTCCACAGGGGAGGGAGAGACCCAGTACTTC
TRBV2	-	-	TRBJ1-3	CASRRDEGGNTIYF	TGTGCCAGCCGCCGGGACGAAGGAGGAAACACCATATATTTT
TRBV3-1/TRBV3-2	-	-	TRBJ2-3	CASSVGGLTDTQYF	TGTGCCAGCAGCGTGGGGGGCCTGACAGATACGCAGTATTTT
TRBV5-1	-	-	TRBJ2-7	CASSLGSLGDEQYF	TGCGCCAGCAGCTTGGGTAGTCTGGGAGACGAGCAGTACTTC
TRBV18	few	TRBD1	TRBJ2-7	CASSPGQGDGEQYF	TGTGCCAGCTCGCCGGGACAGGGTGACGGCGAGCAGTACTTC
TRBV7-6	-	-	TRBJ2-1	CASSFDGAKQFF	TGTGCCAGCAGCTTTGACGGGGCTAAGCAGTTCTTC
TRBV2	-	-	TRBJ2-1	CASRDLGGTSYNEQFF	TGTGCCAGCAGGGACCTAGGGGGAACCTCCTACAATGAGCAGTTCTTC
TRBV2	-	-	TRBJ2-4	CASSAGGVAKNIQYF	TGTGCCAGCAGTGCTGGCGGGGTAGCCAAAAACATTCAGTACTTC
TRBV12-5	-	-	TRBJ1-1	CASGLIATEAFF	TGTGCTAGTGGTCTGATAGCCACTGAAGCTTTCTTT
TRBV2	-	TRBD2	TRBJ2-7	CASRGTGGDYEQYF	TGTGCCAGCAGGGGGACTGGGGGGGACTACGAGCAGTACTTC
TRBV5-8	once	-	TRBJ1-5	CASSSGVSNQPQHF	TGTGCCAGCAGTTCAGGGGTAAGCAATCAGCCCCAGCATTTT
TRBV6-2/TRBV6-3	many	-	TRBJ1-2	CASSYRDNYGYTF	TGTGCCAGCAGTTACCGGGACAACTATGGCTACACCTTC
TRBV2	-	TRBD1	TRBJ2-5	CASRRRDRETQYF	TGTGCCAGCAGGCGCCGGGACAGAGAGACCCAGTACTTC
TRBV27	-	TRBD1	TRBJ1-2	CASRQGAYGYTF	TGTGCCAGCAGGCAGGGGGCATATGGCTACACCTTC
TRBV30	-	TRBD1	TRBJ2-1	CAWTTGMNNEQFF	TGTGCCTGGACGACAGGGATGAACAATGAGCAGTTCTTC
TRBV7-3	-	-	TRBJ2-3	CASSSGSGDTQYF	TGTGCCAGCAGCTCTGGATCCGGAGATACGCAGTATTTT
TRBV13	-	TRBD2	TRBJ2-7	CASRDVAGGYEQYF	TGTGCCAGCAGGGACGTAGCGGGGGGCTACGAGCAGTACTTC
TRBV27	-	TRBD1	TRBJ2-2	CASSLRQGAGELFF	TGTGCCAGCAGCTTGCGACAGGGTGCCGGGGAGCTGTTTTTT
TRBV7-8	-	-	TRBJ2-1	CASSPRLVVGDEQFF	TGTGCCAGCAGCCCCAGACTAGTTGTCGGGGATGAGCAGTTCTTC
TRBV7-8	-	TRBD1	TRBJ1-1	CASTPTGHTEAFF	TGTGCCAGCACCCCGACAGGGCACACTGAAGCTTTCTTT
TRBV19	-	TRBD1	TRBJ1-3	CASSLDRDDTIYF	TGTGCCAGTAGCCTCGACAGGGATGACACCATATATTTT
TRBV5-4	once	-	TRBJ1-5	CASSLSQGQPQHF	TGTGCCAGCAGCTTGTCTCAGGGACAGCCCCAGCATTTT
TRBV18	-	TRBD1	TRBJ1-1	CASSPTGRGMEAFF	TGTGCCAGCTCACCAACGGGCAGGGGGATGGAAGCTTTCTTT
TRBV29-1	-	-	TRBJ1-5	CSVGSDGQPQHF	TGCAGCGTTGGTTCGGATGGGCAGCCCCAGCATTTT
TRBV7-6	once	TRBD2	TRBJ2-2	CASSPATWAGVAGELFF	TGTGCCAGCAGCCCCGCAACGTGGGCGGGGGTGGCCGGGGAGCTGTTTTTT
TRBV6-2/TRBV6-3	-	-	TRBJ1-2	CASSNPGQHYGYTF	TGTGCCAGCAGTAACCCTGGACAGCATTATGGCTACACCTTC
TRBV6-1	-	-	TRBJ2-7	CASSEVGSGEQYF	TGTGCCAGCAGTGAAGTAGGGAGCGGCGAGCAGTACTTC
TRBV21-1	once	-	TRBJ1-2	CASSKATGRVVLEGYGYTF	TGTGCCAGCAGCAAAGCGACCGGCAGGGTAGTACTAGAGGGCTATGGCTACACCTTC
TRBV29-1	-	-	TRBJ1-1	CSVQTGNTEAFF	TGCAGCGTCCAGACGGGGAACACTGAAGCTTTCTTT
TRBV5-1	-	-	TRBJ2-1	CASSGRYNEQFF	TGCGCCAGCAGCGGCCGGTACAATGAGCAGTTCTTC
TRBV7-9	-	TRBD1	TRBJ2-7	CASSGTAVYEQYF	TGTGCCAGCTCCGGGACAGCGGTTTACGAGCAGTACTTC
TRBV7-2	-	-	TRBJ2-3	CASSLTPGHLTDTQYF	TGTGCCAGCAGCTTGACACCGGGACATCTCACAGATACGCAGTATTTT
TRBV19	once	-	TRBJ2-3	CASSKGARQMTDTQYF	TGTGCCAGTAGTAAAGGGGCCCGGCAGATGACAGATACGCAGTATTTT
TRBV9	-	-	TRBJ2-3	CASSAQRGNTDTQYF	TGTGCCAGCAGCGCCCAGAGAGGCAACACAGATACGCAGTATTTT
TRBV7-9	-	-	TRBJ1-5	CASSLYTQPQHF	TGTGCCAGCAGCTTATACACGCAGCCCCAGCATTTT
TRBV7-3	-	-	TRBJ1-1	CASSSQGGLNTEAFF	TGTGCCAGCAGCTCCCAAGGGGGGCTTAACACTGAAGCTTTCTTT
TRBV9	-	-	TRBJ1-2	CASNGAGSNYGYTF	TGTGCCAGCAACGGGGCCGGATCAAACTATGGCTACACCTTC
TRBV4-3	few	TRBD1	TRBJ1-3	CASSQESGQGRDTIYF	TGCGCCAGCAGCCAGGAATCCGGACAGGGGAGAGACACCATATATTTT
TRBV7-2	-	TRBD2	TRBJ2-3	CASSLGLAGAADTQYF	TGTGCCAGCAGCTTAGGCCTAGCGGGGGCGGCAGATACGCAGTATTTT
TRBV6-5	-	-	TRBJ2-7	CASRVVYEQYF	TGTGCCAGCAGGGTGGTCTACGAGCAGTACTTC
TRBV10-3	-	-	TRBJ1-2	CAISESILGGPTF	TGTGCCATCAGTGAGTCGATCTTAGGCGGGCCCACCTTC
TRBV27	-	-	TRBJ2-3	CASTSTHSSTDTQYF	TGTGCCAGCACCAGCACCCACAGTTCCACAGATACGCAGTATTTT
TRBV4-3	-	-	TRBJ2-4	CASSYQWRLAENIQYF	TGCGCCAGCAGCTACCAGTGGAGGCTAGCCGAAAACATTCAGTACTTC
TRBV5-1	-	-	TRBJ2-7	CASSGEDYEQYF	TGCGCCAGCAGCGGCGAGGACTACGAGCAGTACTTC